This TCR beta chain is from a study of CD8 T cells in ankylosing spondylitis. Using quantitative 5'-RACE with molecular barcodes, the authors made TCR beta libraries. A single record per CDR3 protein comes from TCRdb applying MiXCR to the 5' RACE reads. This sample has roughly 30,000 distinct CDR3 sequences, with 30% found just once. Study-wide points: Seemingly distinctive of ankylosing spondylitis blood was a TCR beta motif formed by eight highly homologous variants.

The CDR3 has 15 amino acids. Germline CDR1 and CDR2: MGHDK and SYGVNS. Trimming cost V 1 base and J 8 bases, with 12 bases left between them. Worth noting for this clonotype: Antigen: not known.

The TCR comes from a male donor with ankylosing spondylitis. The sequenced sample was synovial fluid, either unsorted or a sorted T cell fraction (not recorded which). The chain recombines TRBV25-1 with TRBJ1-6, with a weak D call TRBD1 (5 bases). The CDR3 sequence: CASSELEGWDSPLHF. The CDR3 coding sequence is TGTGCCAGCAGTGAATTAGAGGGGTGGGATTCACCCCTCCACTTT.